Listed below are T cell receptor beta chains from one sample, sequenced in a study of T cell repertoires in cytomegalovirus infection. TCRdb analysed the reads with MiXCR anew, one entry per CDR3 protein. The sample lists approximately 500,000 distinct CDR3 sequences, approximately 17% occurring once. Sequencing was done on a sample of CD8+ T cells from PBMCs. The receptors shown here come from a human donor in good health (CMV status not recorded). Some clones in this sample may be carry-over from other donors' samples. Both conserved end residues are part of each CDR3. A D gene is named only where the DNA matches it firmly. Clone size is given for some rows only: seen once, a few or many times, or a class if the clone is expanded.

CDR3nt | CDR3aa | j_gene | v_gene | len | abundance | d_gene
TGTGCCAGCAGCTTCTTGCGGCAGGGGAGAACGCAGCCCCAGCATTTT | CASSFLRQGRTQPQHF | TRBJ1-5 | TRBV11-2 | 16 | - | -
TGTGCCAGCAGTTTACGCAGCCCCGGGCCCAATGAGCAGTTCTTC | CASSLRSPGPNEQFF | TRBJ2-1 | TRBV28 | 15 | many | -
TGTGCCAGCTCCTTACTCGAGTTCAATCAGCCCCAGCATTTT | CASSLLEFNQPQHF | TRBJ1-5 | TRBV7-8 | 14 | many | -
TGTGCCAGTAGTCCGGACTCGATCCCCTACGAGCAGTACTTC | CASSPDSIPYEQYF | TRBJ2-7 | TRBV19 | 14 | - | -
TGTGCCAGCAGGAGCCGGGACTCTGGGACCCAGTACTTC | CASRSRDSGTQYF | TRBJ2-5 | TRBV12-3/TRBV12-4 | 13 | few | -
TGCGCCAGCAGCGGGACAGAAAGGTATGAGCAGTTCTTC | CASSGTERYEQFF | TRBJ2-1 | TRBV5-1 | 13 | few | TRBD1
TGTGCCATCAATACAGAGTATGGCTACACCTTC | CAINTEYGYTF | TRBJ1-2 | TRBV10-3 | 11 | - | -
TGTGCCACCGGACAGGGGTATAATTCACCCCTCCACTTT | CATGQGYNSPLHF | TRBJ1-6 | TRBV19 | 13 | - | TRBD1
TGTGCCACCAGCAGAGAAAGATTGAGCGGGGGGGCAGGGAACACCGGGGAGCTGTTTTTT | CATSRERLSGGAGNTGELFF | TRBJ2-2 | TRBV15 | 20 | - | TRBD2
TGTGCCAGCAGTGAAACTAATTACAATGAGCAGTTCTTC | CASSETNYNEQFF | TRBJ2-1 | TRBV25-1 | 13 | - | -
TGTGCCAGCAGACAGCTGAGCTCCTACAATGAGCAGTTCTTC | CASRQLSSYNEQFF | TRBJ2-1 | TRBV12-3/TRBV12-4 | 14 | many | -
TGCAGTGCTGCTGATGACTCTGGAAACACCATATATTTT | CSAADDSGNTIYF | TRBJ1-3 | TRBV20-1 | 13 | many | -
TGTGCCAGTAGAGGGCAGCCTGGAGAGACCCAGTACTTC | CASRGQPGETQYF | TRBJ2-5 | TRBV27 | 13 | many | -
TGTGCCAGCAGCTCCCCTCCGAGGACAGGGAACACCGGGGAGCTGTTTTTT | CASSSPPRTGNTGELFF | TRBJ2-2 | TRBV7-6 | 17 | many | TRBD1
TGTGCCAGCAGCTTAGGGGTAGCGCTCACAGATACGCAGTATTTT | CASSLGVALTDTQYF | TRBJ2-3 | TRBV7-2 | 15 | many | -
TGTGCCAGCAGTTTAGAACTCAGGGTAGAATCACCCCTCCACTTT | CASSLELRVESPLHF | TRBJ1-6 | TRBV28 | 15 | - | -
TGTGCCATCAGTGAAGGACTAGCGGGAGACACCGGGGAGCTGTTTTTT | CAISEGLAGDTGELFF | TRBJ2-2 | TRBV10-3 | 16 | few | TRBD2
TGTGCCAGCAGTCCTCGGACTAGCGGGAGATACGAGCAGTACTTC | CASSPRTSGRYEQYF | TRBJ2-7 | TRBV28 | 15 | many | TRBD2
TGTGCCATCAGTGAACCGGGACAGCGGGAGACCCAGTACTTC | CAISEPGQRETQYF | TRBJ2-5 | TRBV10-3 | 14 | - | TRBD1
TGTGCCAGCAGCCTCTATAGGGATGAGCAGTTCTTC | CASSLYRDEQFF | TRBJ2-1 | TRBV7-9 | 12 | many | -
TGTGCCAGTGGTTTGGTACGGACTAGCGGGTCCTACGAGCAGTCCTTC | CASGLVRTSGSYEQSF | TRBJ2-7 | TRBV12-5 | 16 | - | TRBD2
TGCAGTGCTCGAGGGCTAGCGGGAAAAACCTACAATGAGCAGTTCTTC | CSARGLAGKTYNEQFF | TRBJ2-1 | TRBV20-1 | 16 | few | TRBD2
TGTGCCAGCAGCTCCCGGGCAGCTACTGAAGCTTTCTTT | CASSSRAATEAFF | TRBJ1-1 | TRBV7-6 | 13 | many | -
TGTGCCAGCAGCTATCTTCCCGGGACAGGGGGCACCGGGGAGCTGTTTTTT | CASSYLPGTGGTGELFF | TRBJ2-2 | TRBV6-6 | 17 | few | TRBD1
TGTGCCAGCAGTTGGGGGGAGCAGTACTTC | CASSWGEQYF | TRBJ2-7 | TRBV28 | 10 | few | -
TGTGCCAGCCGAGTTTATAGTGCGGGCTCCTATGGCTACACCTTC | CASRVYSAGSYGYTF | TRBJ1-2 | TRBV10-3 | 15 | - | -
TGTGCCATCAGTGAGTACGAGCGAGGGTTCAATGAGCAGTTCTTC | CAISEYERGFNEQFF | TRBJ2-1 | TRBV10-3 | 15 | many | -
TGTGCCAGCAGCCGTAGGTACTATAATTCACCCCTCCACTTT | CASSRRYYNSPLHF | TRBJ1-6 | TRBV5-4 | 14 | - | -
TGTGCCAGCAGTGAATCGGTAGCGGGGGTCCGAGACACCGGGGAGCTGTTTTTT | CASSESVAGVRDTGELFF | TRBJ2-2 | TRBV25-1 | 18 | - | TRBD2
TGTGCCAGCTCACCACCGGCCCCAGCCCAAGAGACCCAGTACTTC | CASSPPAPAQETQYF | TRBJ2-5 | TRBV18 | 15 | few | -